These 6 T cell receptor beta chains were sequenced from one sample in a study of OX40 agonist ivuxolimab in advanced cancers. Some clones are missing from TCRdb's copy, which holds only in-frame ones; the method was immunoSEQ multiplex PCR. The sample lists 55,000 to 70,000 clones; roughly 89% were seen once. The source was CD4+ or CD8+ T cells sorted from blood, collected in a trial of the OX40 agonist ivuxolimab. Receptors were obtained from an adult with an advanced solid tumor such as melanoma, head and neck, liver or kidney cancer.

The chain joins TRBV20-1 to TRBJ1-2; D remains unclear. The germline V gene encodes CDR1 DFQATT and CDR2 SNEGSKA (reference sequence). The V and J ends lost 6 bases and 4 bases respectively, with 9 bases between them. The CDR3 sequence is 11 residues long. The chain's CDR3 is CSAVASYGYTF. The CDR3 DNA sequence: TGCAGTGCGGTGGCGTCCTATGGCTACACCTTC.

The V and J genes are TRBV19 and TRBJ2-1; no firm D call. Trimming pared 8 bases from V and 10 bases from J, leaving 18 bases between. Per the germline V gene, CDR1 is LNHDA and CDR2 is SQIVND (reference sequence). The length of the CDR3 is 13 residues. CDR3 amino acids: CASPAIWTVEQFF. Written as DNA, the CDR3 is TGTGCCAGTCCTGCGATCTGGACGGTCGAGCAGTTCTTC.

This clone was counted between two and nine times. V gene TRBV11-1 combines with J gene TRBJ1-2, with D uncertain. Germline V CDR1 and CDR2: SGHAT, FQDESV (reference sequence). The V gene lost 3 bases and the J gene lost 4 bases, with 12 bases spanning the gap. The CDR3 consists of 14 residues. The CDR3 sequence: CASSFAAGGYGYTF. The CDR3, as DNA: TGTGCCAGCAGCTTCGCAGCCGGCGGCTATGGCTACACCTTC.

The chain recombines TRBV7-2 with TRBJ2-1; weak D call: TRBD2 (5 bases). The CDR3 spans 13 residues. V was pared by 5 bases and J by 0 bases, with 5 bases between. Germline-derived CDR1 and CDR2 are SGHTA and FQGNSA. For the CDR3, the DNA is TGTGCCAGCAGCCGGGACTCCTACAATGAGCAGTTCTTC. This codes for CASSRDSYNEQFF. The full variable domain, its missing parts supplied by reference TRBV7-2 and TRBJ2-1, is GAGVSQSPSNKVTEKGKDVELRCDPISGHTALYWYRQSLGQGLEFLIYFQGNSAPDKSGLPSDRFSAERTGGSVSTLTIQRTQQEDSAVYLCASSRDSYNEQFFGPGTRLTVL.

This clone was observed a few times. The sample contains more than one DNA sequence encoding this CDR3. The V and J genes are TRBV11-1 and TRBJ2-7; D gene unclear. Trimming shortened V by 1 base and J by 2 bases, and 6 bases separated the two germline ends. Germline V gene sequence: CDR1 SGHAT, CDR2 FQDESV (reference sequence). The CDR3 has 13 residues. CDR3 nucleotide sequence: TGTGCCAGCAGCTTAGACCGGACCTACGAGCAGTACTTC. It translates to CASSLDRTYEQYF.

In this sample, this clone turned up a few times. The V gene is TRBV4-2, the J gene TRBJ2-7, with TRBD1 matching 9 bases. CDR3 length equals 15 residues. In germline, CDR1 is LGHNA, CDR2 YNFKEQ. Unmatched junction bases numbered 9, after V lost 2 bases and J lost 7 bases. CDR3 in DNA: TGTGCCAGCAGCCAAACCCGACAGGGGGGGGATGAGCAGTACTTC. This translates into CASSQTRQGGDEQYF.